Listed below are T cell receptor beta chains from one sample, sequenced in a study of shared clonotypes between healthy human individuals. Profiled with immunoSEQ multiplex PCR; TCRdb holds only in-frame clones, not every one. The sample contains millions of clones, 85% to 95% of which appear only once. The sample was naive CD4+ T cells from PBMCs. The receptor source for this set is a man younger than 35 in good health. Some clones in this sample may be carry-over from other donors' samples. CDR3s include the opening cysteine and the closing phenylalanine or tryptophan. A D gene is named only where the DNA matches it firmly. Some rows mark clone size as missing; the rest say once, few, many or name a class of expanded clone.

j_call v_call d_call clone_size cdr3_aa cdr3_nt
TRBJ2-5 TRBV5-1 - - CASSLVGTTLETQYF TGCGCCAGCAGCTTGGTTGGTACTACATTGGAGACCCAGTACTTC
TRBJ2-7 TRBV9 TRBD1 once CASSVRQGNYYEQYF TGTGCCAGCAGCGTCCGACAGGGGAATTACTACGAGCAGTACTTC
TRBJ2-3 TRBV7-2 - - CASSSGHQHRTDTQYF TGTGCCAGCAGCTCGGGACACCAGCACCGCACAGATACGCAGTATTTT
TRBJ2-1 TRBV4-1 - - CASSRGAIQGSHNEQFF TGCGCCAGCAGCCGAGGCGCTATCCAGGGTTCGCACAATGAGCAGTTCTTC
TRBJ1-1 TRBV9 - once CASSPSGANTEAFF TGTGCCAGCAGTCCCTCAGGGGCGAACACTGAAGCTTTCTTT
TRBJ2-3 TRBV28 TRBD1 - CASSQDRGNTQYF TGTGCCAGCAGCCAAGACAGGGGCAATACGCAGTATTTT
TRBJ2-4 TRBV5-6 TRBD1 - CASSLGKGAAKNIQYF TGTGCCAGCAGCTTGGGTAAGGGGGCGGCCAAAAACATTCAGTACTTC
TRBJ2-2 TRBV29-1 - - CSVVRVWGSTGTGELFF TGCAGCGTTGTTCGAGTTTGGGGATCGACAGGCACCGGGGAGCTGTTTTTT
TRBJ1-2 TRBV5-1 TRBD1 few CASSLGDRDYGYTF TGCGCCAGCAGCTTGGGAGACAGGGACTATGGCTACACCTTC
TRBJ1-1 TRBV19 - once CASTQRGETEAFF TGTGCCAGTACCCAGAGGGGTGAAACTGAAGCTTTCTTT
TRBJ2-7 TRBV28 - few CASSFRQWQYF TGTGCCAGCAGTTTTCGGCAGTGGCAGTACTTC
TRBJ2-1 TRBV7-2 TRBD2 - CASSLTGTTYNEQFF TGTGCCAGCAGCCTCACCGGGACTACCTACAATGAGCAGTTCTTC
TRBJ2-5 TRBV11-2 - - CASSLVRLPATQYF TGTGCCAGCAGCTTAGTCCGTCTTCCCGCGACCCAGTACTTC
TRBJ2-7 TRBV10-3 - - CASRGHGLGEQYF TGTGCCAGCAGAGGACACGGGTTGGGCGAGCAGTACTTC
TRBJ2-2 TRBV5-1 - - CASSLSTITGELFF TGCGCCAGCAGCTTGAGCACGATTACCGGGGAGCTGTTTTTT
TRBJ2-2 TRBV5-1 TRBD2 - CASSPTHPSVAGGPSGELFF TGCGCCAGCAGCCCCACACACCCCAGCGTGGCGGGAGGGCCTAGCGGGGAGCTGTTTTTT
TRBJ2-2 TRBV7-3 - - CASSLRSSVNTGELFF TGTGCCAGCAGCTTACGTTCTAGCGTGAACACCGGGGAGCTGTTTTTT
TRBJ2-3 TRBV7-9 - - CASSPSASPRQYF TGTGCCAGCAGCCCTAGCGCGTCCCCTAGGCAGTATTTT
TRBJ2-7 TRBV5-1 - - CASSLAGPYEQYF TGCGCCAGCAGCTTGGCCGGACCCTACGAGCAGTACTTC
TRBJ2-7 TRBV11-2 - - CASSFSGDSYEQYF TGTGCCAGCAGCTTTTCGGGGGACTCCTACGAGCAGTACTTC
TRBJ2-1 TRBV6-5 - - CASSSLVSGEQFF TGTGCCAGCAGCTCACTAGTCTCCGGTGAGCAGTTCTTC
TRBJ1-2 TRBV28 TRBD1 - CASRGTGGGYGYTF TGTGCCAGCAGGGGCACAGGGGGTGGCTATGGCTACACCTTC
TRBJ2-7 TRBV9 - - CASSVVPGSYEQYF TGTGCCAGCAGCGTAGTCCCAGGATCTTACGAGCAGTACTTC